Shown below are 9 T cell receptor beta chains from a single sample sequenced in a study of early T cells in non-severe SARS-CoV-2 infection (dated by TCRdb to the early 2020s). The library came from 5' RACE. TCRdb records NextSeq 500 as the sequencer. TCRdb handled the public reads itself, with Q25 trimming in fastp and clone calling in MiXCR, and kept productive beta chains. Under each unique CDR3 protein, matching rows form one entry showing the most common genes and DNA. The sample table holds roughly 35,000 distinct CDR3 sequences, of which over 6.5% were seen once. Of the sample, more than 3.5% falls within the top ten clones. Sequenced input: whole blood. The receptor set was obtained from an adult who was a healthcare worker with PCR-confirmed SARS-CoV-2 infection or an uninfected control (not recorded which).

The chain joins TRBV7-9 to TRBJ1-2; a possible D gene is TRBD1 (5 bases). Germline CDR1 and CDR2: SEHNR and FQNEAQ (reference sequence). The CDR3 sequence is 16 residues long. Trimming cost V 3 bases and J 2 bases, with 16 bases left between them. CDR3 in amino acids: CASSFAGRGENYGYTF. CDR3 DNA sequence: TGTGCCAGCAGCTTTGCTGGTCGGGGGGAGAACTATGGCTACACCTTC.

This clonotype was detected many times. This rearrangement joins TRBV20-1 to TRBJ2-7; D perhaps matches TRBD2 (6 bases). Germline values: CDR1 DFQATT, CDR2 SNEGSKA (reference sequence). V lost 5 bases and J 7 bases, leaving 21 bases between the germline ends. This CDR3 has 14 amino acids. CDR3 in amino acids: CSAPYQAGPGEQYF. DNA of the CDR3: TGCAGTGCTCCCTATCAGGCGGGACCAGGGGAGCAGTACTTC.

V is TRBV7-2 and J is TRBJ2-7, with TRBD1 matching 12 bases. Germline V gene lookup returns CDR1 SGHTA and CDR2 FQGNSA. The junction had 18 bases not matched to a gene; V was cut back by 5 bases and J by 7 bases. The CDR3 consists of 18 residues. The CDR3 DNA sequence: TGTGCCAGCAGCCGTCCCGGGACAGGGGGCGCGTCTTCGAGGGAGCAGTACTTC. As protein: CASSRPGTGGASSREQYF. Combining the CDR3 with reference TRBV7-2 and TRBJ2-7 gives the whole variable domain GAGVSQSPSNKVTEKGKDVELRCDPISGHTALYWYRQSLGQGLEFLIYFQGNSAPDKSGLPSDRFSAERTGGSVSTLTIQRTQQEDSAVYLCASSRPGTGGASSREQYFGPGTRLTVT.

This clonotype was seen at least ten times. The V gene is TRBV12-5, the J gene TRBJ2-4, with D hard to call. V was clipped by 1 base and J by 6 bases, with 22 bases between them. CDR1 LGHNT and CDR2 FRNRAP come from the germline V gene. This CDR3 contains 18 residues. The CDR3 DNA reads as TGTGCTAGTGGTTTGGCCCCCCGCGTTTTGGATTCGAGAAACATTCAGTACTTC. It is translated as CASGLAPRVLDSRNIQYF. Full variable domain (outside the CDR3, taken from reference TRBV12-5 and TRBJ2-4): DARVTQTPRHKVTEMGQEVTMRCQPILGHNTVFWYRQTMMQGLELLAYFRNRAPLDDSGMPKDRFSAEMPDATLATLKIQPSEPRDSAVYFCASGLAPRVLDSRNIQYFGAGTRLSVL.

The sample holds many counts of this clonotype. The V gene is TRBV9, the J gene TRBJ2-5, with 16 bases matching TRBD2. The CDR3 is 14 amino acids. The V and J ends lost 7 bases and 5 bases, in that order; junction bases with no gene match: 2. Looked up from germline, CDR1 is SGDLS and CDR2 is YYNGEE. The CDR3 coding sequence is TGTGCCAGCGGGGGACTAGCGGGAGGGGAGACCCAGTACTTC. It codes for CASGGLAGGETQYF. The variable domain in full, with the rest retrieved from reference TRBV9 and TRBJ2-5, is DSGVTQTPKHLITATGQRVTLRCSPRSGDLSVYWYQQSLDQGLQFLIQYYNGEERAKGNILERFSAQQFPDLHSELNLSSLELGDSALYFCASGGLAGGETQYFGPGTRLLVL.

This clonotype was found many times. The chain couples TRBV7-9 to TRBJ1-5, with 7 bases fitting TRBD1. Trimming at V came to 4 bases and at J to 7 bases, leaving 7 bases not matched to a gene. There are 14 residues in the CDR3. Germline lookup yields CDR1 SEHNR and CDR2 FQNEAQ (reference sequence). CDR3 in amino acids: CASSYDRDGQPQHF. The CDR3 nucleotides are TGTGCCAGCAGCTATGACAGGGACGGACAGCCCCAGCATTTT.

This clonotype was counted a few times. The chain recombines TRBV28 with TRBJ2-5; 8 bases are a match to TRBD2. There are 14 residues in the CDR3. Germline CDR1 and CDR2: MDHEN and SYDVKM. The V segment lost 3 bases and the J segment 6 bases; nucleotides outside the gene matches: 6. The CDR3 region has the DNA TGTGCCAGCAGTTTTAGCGGGAAGCGGAAGACCCAGTACTTC. It is translated as CASSFSGKRKTQYF.

This clonotype was seen repeatedly, ten times or more. This chain uses TRBV25-1 with TRBJ2-3, with 7 bases aligning to TRBD2. V shed 3 bases and J 2 bases; nucleotides not matched to a gene: 8. The length of the CDR3 is 16 residues. CDR1 and CDR2 from the germline V gene are MGHDK and SYGVNS. The CDR3 DNA reads TGTGCCAGCAGTGATAGTCTAGCGGAAAACACAGATACGCAGTATTTT. This gives the protein CASSDSLAENTDTQYF.

Only a few counts were recorded for this clonotype. CDR3 bases: TGCAGCGTAGGAGGACTTACCACCTACGAGCAGTACTTC. It encodes CSVGGLTTYEQYF. This rearrangement joins TRBV29-1 to TRBJ2-7; perhaps TRBD2 as D (5 bases). The length of the CDR3 is 13 residues. From germline, CDR1 is SQVTM and CDR2 ANQGSEA. V dropped 6 bases and J dropped 2 bases, with 14 bases sitting between them.